The T cell receptor beta chain described here comes from a study of T cell repertoires in cytomegalovirus infection. Whole-study context: Indications of both CMV infection and matching HLA type were provided by public TCR beta signatures.

Study observations and caveats: CMV carriers having the relevant HLA were flagged by cumulative public TCR beta family frequency. The study found HLA-C-restricted CMV-specific TCR beta clonotypes dominating the ex vivo response.

About this clonotype itself: No antigen is known for it.

Germline V gives CDR1 SGDLS, CDR2 YYNGEE. This CDR3 region has 14 residues. V was cut by 4 bases and J by 3 bases, with 13 bases left in between. TCRdb processed the reads anew with MiXCR; each CDR3 protein has one entry. The sample shows fewer than 550,000 distinct CDR3 sequences, approximately 15% of them seen only once. This sequence was found in a human donor in good health (CMV status not recorded). Some clones in this sample may be carry-over from other donors' samples. The rearrangement joins TRBV9 to TRBJ1-1; D is ambiguous. Material for sequencing was CD8+ T cells from PBMCs. CDR3 loop: CASSPGGPYTEAFF. CDR3 in DNA: TGTGCCAGCAGCCCCGGCGGCCCCTACACTGAAGCTTTCTTT.